The clone carrying this T cell receptor (beta chain) was counted once. Its antigen is as yet unknown. This record belongs to a study of PD-1 blockade in classical Hodgkin lymphoma. Time point specified: cycle 4 day 1 (C4D1), after five to seven weeks of nivolumab. Brentuximab vedotin exposure varied, and every patient relapsed after autologous stem cell transplantation. The authors purified CD4+ T cells from thawed PBMCs by magnetic negative selection. TCRdb's table, derived via immunoSEQ multiplex PCR, lists solely in-frame clones and lacks some. The profile covers roughly 20,000 clones, with about 75% appearing a single time and 2% to 2.5% taken by the ten largest. Study outcomes and limitations: Underlying causes for the observed repertoire differences were not defined, possibly disease activity or prior therapy. Lower baseline TCR diversity was reported for newly diagnosed patients than for healthy donors.

Sequenced material: CD4+ T cells from blood, taken before the fourth cycle of nivolumab. The receptor comes from a human donor with classical Hodgkin lymphoma.

The CDR3: CASTGGGPGVQPQHF. CDR3 nucleotide sequence: TGTGCCAGTACCGGGGGGGGCCCCGGGGTTCAGCCCCAGCATTTT. The rearrangement uses TRBV19 and TRBJ1-5; tentatively, D is TRBD1 (6 bases). Germline V gives CDR1 LNHDA, CDR2 SQIVND (reference sequence). The CDR3 length is 15 residues. V shed 7 bases and J shed 6 bases, with 19 bases lying between them.